This TCR beta chain was recorded in a study of blood T cell repertoires in COVID-19. Study at large: Donors in the United States, Italy and Spain gave samples during acute or convalescent COVID-19. PBMCs, B-cell-depleted T cells, or T cells provided the cDNA or gDNA that made up the material.

The V end lost 0 bases, the J end lost 2 bases, and 7 bases lay between the germline ends. This CDR3 is built from 14 residues. The germline gives CDR1 ENHRY, CDR2 SYGVKD. As processed by the authors: Nucleated cell counts were estimated from reference gene primer amplification. Generated by immunoSEQ multiplex PCR, the TCRdb table keeps only in-frame clones and is missing some. The V and J calls and clone size were taken over from that table, and D and trimming were inferred from the DNA. Here the sample spans about 250,000 clones, around 88% being singletons. Specimen: peripheral blood. The chain couples TRBV10-3 to TRBJ1-2, with D possibly matching TRBD1 (5 bases). The clonotype comes from an elderly man with acute or convalescent COVID-19. CDR3 in DNA: TGTGCCATCAGTGAGTCGGGGCCAAACTATGGCTACACCTTC. It encodes CAISESGPNYGYTF.